This TCR beta chain was sequenced during a study of cytomegalovirus exposure and HLA in healthy donors. Whole-study findings and limits: There were 160 or so TCR beta chains listed as cytomegalovirus-associated.

Primers: 60 Vbeta forward and 13 Jbeta reverse. The protocol was immunoSEQ multiplex PCR, while the TCRdb copy is restricted to in-frame clones and leaves out a portion. Here the sample spans 80,000 or so clones, around 84% being singletons. This clone was seen a single time. The target antigen is unknown. The receptor comes from a man aged 35 to 55 in good health and CMV-seronegative. Sample: PBMCs.

The CDR3 region is CASSFKQGYNEQFF. CDR3 nucleotide sequence: TGTGCCAGCAGTTTTAAACAGGGCTACAATGAGCAGTTCTTC. The chain joins TRBV28 to TRBJ2-1; D perhaps matches TRBD1 (6 bases). CDR3 length equals 14 residues. Germline V gene sequence: CDR1 MDHEN, CDR2 SYDVKM. Trimming stripped 3 bases from V and 3 bases from J, with 9 bases between.